This T cell receptor (beta chain) derives from a study of blood T cell repertoires in COVID-19. TCRdb keeps only in-frame clones here, not all; method: immunoSEQ multiplex PCR. The sample has more than 85,000 clones; approximately 90% are singletons. This CDR3 is built from 15 residues. The V end lost 0 bases, the J end lost 5 bases, and 13 bases lay between the germline ends. The germline gives CDR1 SGDLS, CDR2 YYNGEE. This TCR came from a man aged 55 to 70 with acute or convalescent COVID-19. This chain links TRBV9 with TRBJ2-3; tentative D call: TRBD2 (6 bases). The sequencing sample was made of peripheral blood. The CDR3 is CASSVVGSDEDTQYF. DNA for the CDR3: TGTGCCAGCAGCGTAGTCGGGAGCGATGAAGATACGCAGTATTTT.